This TCR beta chain was recorded in a study of blood T cells in healthy people across ages. Comments on this clonotype: Its specificity is not known.

About 10 milliliters was the volume of peripheral blood drawn from each donor. Total RNA, at least 5.5 micrograms per sample, came from PBMCs. It was with a sample-barcoded 5' primer and a J-beta primer mix that a second PCR of roughly 7 to 12 cycles was run. TCRdb re-derived calls from the 5' RACE reads in MiXCR, one entry per CDR3 protein. The sample has about 640,000 distinct CDR3 sequences; under 65% are singletons. The V and J ends lost 2 bases and 3 bases, in that order; junction bases with no gene match: 10. Germline CDR1 is MNHEY and CDR2 is SVGAGI. This CDR3 comprises 16 residues. Study-wide results and caveats: The study found more naive CD4+ cells and higher diversity in long-lived than aged donors. Roughly linear age-related decline in beta diversity appeared, significant by age 40.

Sequenced sample: blood. The chain carries TRBV6-5 and TRBJ2-7; 7 positions match TRBD1. This TCR derives from a man in his sixties in good health. CDR3 DNA: TGTGCCAGCAGTTACACGAGGACAGGTCAAGGCTACGAGCAGTACTTC. It is translated as CASSYTRTGQGYEQYF.